These T cell receptor beta chains were read from a single sample in a study of early T cells in non-severe SARS-CoV-2 infection. TCRdb re-called the 5' RACE reads with MiXCR, one entry per CDR3 protein. The table lists 60,000 to 75,000 distinct CDR3 sequences, 10% to 15% of them singletons. This specimen consisted of whole blood, obtained at baseline. The source of these receptors is an adult who was a healthcare worker with PCR-confirmed SARS-CoV-2 infection or an uninfected control (not recorded which). CDR3s include the opening cysteine and the closing phenylalanine or tryptophan.

J | V | CDR3
TRBJ1-4 | TRBV6-5 | CASSYSKVGGELFF
TRBJ2-1 | TRBV7-2 | CASSNRVGQFF
TRBJ2-7 | TRBV11-2 | CASSLAGENEQYF
TRBJ2-3 | TRBV5-6 | CASRSTVSTDTQYF
TRBJ1-5 | TRBV24-1 | CATSDEDQPQHF
TRBJ2-3 | TRBV28 | CASSFPQGSDTQYF
TRBJ2-3 | TRBV29-1 | CSVGGGGEVDTQYF
TRBJ2-6 | TRBV5-1 | CASSWPSGSSSGANVLTF
TRBJ2-1 | TRBV5-4 | CASAPGLAGGSLYNEQFF
TRBJ1-1 | TRBV6-2/TRBV6-3 | CASSWADRVNTEAFF
TRBJ2-1 | TRBV30 | CAWREAYKWDEQFF
TRBJ2-5 | TRBV20-1 | CSAKTGLETQYF
TRBJ2-7 | TRBV14 | CASSHFTGLYEQYF
TRBJ2-2 | TRBV20-1 | CSARQGGNTGELFF
TRBJ2-7 | TRBV5-1 | CASSLEQASYEQYF
TRBJ2-3 | TRBV6-6 | CASKRTSTDTQYF
TRBJ2-1 | TRBV6-4 | CASSDSDLNEQFF
TRBJ2-5 | TRBV20-1 | CSARLAGVETQYF
TRBJ2-3 | TRBV12-3/TRBV12-4 | CASSFGTRASTDTQYF
TRBJ1-5 | TRBV7-9 | CASSLEIGQGSQPQHF
TRBJ2-3 | TRBV4-3 | CASSQDITGEFADTQYF
TRBJ2-3 | TRBV27 | CASSLYGRGWETSTDTQYF
TRBJ2-5 | TRBV7-2 | CASSPKNWGETQYF
TRBJ2-3 | TRBV7-2 | CASSLGLESDTQYF
TRBJ2-7 | TRBV6-6 | CASSYSAVREQYF
TRBJ2-7 | TRBV12-3/TRBV12-4 | CASSPTSGTPHEQYF
TRBJ2-1 | TRBV12-3/TRBV12-4 | CASSSDSSKAHNEQFF
TRBJ1-1 | TRBV3-1 | CASSPAGRQAFF
TRBJ2-7 | TRBV3-1 | CASSQDYSRAASYEQYF
TRBJ2-1 | TRBV28 | CASSSGTGDPSYNEQFF
TRBJ1-2 | TRBV20-1 | CSASVLGRDYGYTF
TRBJ2-3 | TRBV6-2/TRBV6-3 | CASSYQGLSRSTQYF
TRBJ2-2 | TRBV5-4 | CATTRGTGELFF
TRBJ1-2 | TRBV28 | CASGNRPANYGYTF
TRBJ1-1 | TRBV6-5 | CASSYKSSMNTEAFF
TRBJ2-6 | TRBV7-9 | CASSTQKAGANVLTF
TRBJ2-3 | TRBV7-2 | CASHPGTTVGTQYF
TRBJ2-1 | TRBV11-2 | CASSPLADSYNEQFF
TRBJ1-1 | TRBV30 | CAWTSSPNTEAFF
TRBJ1-5 | TRBV2 | CASTGALGVSNQPQHF